The clone carrying this T cell receptor beta chain has just a few counts. Antigen unknown. One junction end does not reproduce the germline sequence, and a read error may be involved. 60 Vbeta and 13 Jbeta primers were used in PCR. In the study's own analysis: Later, about 80 million unique TCR beta chains were counted in an analysis, and some 9.9 million of them were shared. TCRdb's copy holds only in-frame clones and misses some; the assay was immunoSEQ multiplex PCR. Clone size and V and J calls were adopted from that table, with D and trimming inferred from the DNA. The profile shows roughly 230,000 clones, just under 80% of them singletons. CDR1 is SGHNT, CDR2 YENEEA, per germline. The CDR3 runs 15 residues. This specimen comes from a study of cytomegalovirus exposure and HLA in healthy donors. Study information: An earlier analysis found 95 million to 140 million unique TCR beta sequences from about 190 million T cells.

Notes on the study in general: Later analysis found that TCR beta chains associated with HLA were more clonally expanded than other, equally common chains. Most likely, a cluster of highly shared sequence variants arose as a sequencing artifact.

The receptor was derived from a boy aged 10-17 years in good health and CMV-seronegative. Sequenced input: PBMCs. The chain uses TRBV11-3 and TRBJ2-7; TRBD1 agrees at 7 bases. CDR3 residues: CASSSRTGGSSEQYF. The CDR3 DNA sequence: TGTGCCAGCAGCTCGAGGACAGGAGGCTCCTCCGAGCAGTACTTC.